This TCR beta chain comes out of a study of T cell repertoires in ileal Crohn's disease. Study information: Postoperative therapy was given to about half: eleven to twelve thiopurines, around 17 anti-TNF agents.

This clone was counted a single time. Its antigen is still unknown. Adults with ileal or ileocolonic Crohn's disease and an indication for resection were eligible. V lost 2 bases to trimming and J lost 11 bases, with 19 bases between them. The CDR3 extends over 15 amino acids. CDR1 SGHTA and CDR2 FQGNSA come from the germline V gene. The protocol was immunoSEQ multiplex PCR, while the TCRdb copy is restricted to in-frame clones and leaves out a portion. The top ten clones hold roughly 4.7% of a sample with approximately 12,000 clones, about 76% of them seen once. Whole-study results and caveats: Clonal expansions were more frequent in active smokers than non-smokers at surgery. High-frequency clones were more common in sorted CD8 than CD4 cells.

The chain joins TRBV7-2 to TRBJ1-3, with TRBD1 as a possible D gene (5 bases). The source material was ileal tissue. The receptor's source is an adult with Crohn's disease. Here the CDR3 DNA reads TGTGCCAGCAGCTTAAGGGGAGGGGAAAGGAGCGCCATATATTTT. Residues: CASSLRGGERSAIYF.